Listed below are T cell receptor beta chains from one sample, sequenced in a study of radiotherapy plus CTLA-4 blockade in lung cancer. The repertoire was sequenced with immunoSEQ multiplex PCR; TCRdb's copy has only in-frame clones and lacks some. The sample lists 53,000 or so clones, 60% to 80% occurring once. The sequencing used peripheral blood, collected from a patient treated with radiotherapy plus ipilimumab. Receptor source: a human donor with non-small cell lung cancer who had stable disease on radiotherapy plus ipilimumab. The CDR3 runs from the conserved cysteine through the conserved F or W. A D gene is named only where the DNA matches it firmly. Where a row states a size, it is once, few, many or the class of an expanded clone; other rows omit it.

clone_size j_call d_call v_call cdr3_nt cdr3_aa
. TRBJ2-3 . TRBV4-3 TGCGCCAGCAGCCAAGATTGGGGGGCCGCAGATACGCAGTATTTT CASSQDWGAADTQYF
. TRBJ1-5 . TRBV30 TGTGCCTGGGAGGACAGCTCCAATCAGCCCCAGCATTTT CAWEDSSNQPQHF
. TRBJ1-5 TRBD1 TRBV19 TGTGCCAGTAGTACTGACAGGGGAGGAAGGCAGCCCCAGCATTTT CASSTDRGGRQPQHF
once TRBJ2-1 . TRBV5-4 TGTGCCAGCAGCTTGGCCCCGAAAGGCTTTTCCTACAATGAGCAGTTCTTC CASSLAPKGFSYNEQFF
. TRBJ1-1 TRBD1 TRBV19 TGTGCCAGTACCTTACATCAGGGGGGGAACACTGAAGCTTTCTTT CASTLHQGGNTEAFF
. TRBJ2-1 . TRBV15 TGTGCCACCAGCAGAGTTCCGCTCTACAATGAGCAGTTCTTC CATSRVPLYNEQFF
. TRBJ1-2 . TRBV29-1 TGCAGCGTTGAAGGGATAGGTTTCAACTATGGCTACACCTTC CSVEGIGFNYGYTF
. TRBJ1-3 TRBD1 TRBV19 TGTGCCAGTAGTATAGATCGACAGGGAAACTCTGGAAACACCATATATTTT CASSIDRQGNSGNTIYF
. TRBJ1-4 . TRBV6-5 TGTGCCAGCAGCCCAGGGGCAACTAATGAAAAACTGTTTTTT CASSPGATNEKLFF
. TRBJ1-5 . TRBV5-1 TGCGCCAGCAGCACCGGGTCCCCGAGTAGCAATCAGCCCCAGCATTTT CASSTGSPSSNQPQHF
. TRBJ2-2 . TRBV30 TGTGCCTGGAGTGTAAAGAGCATCGGCCTAACCACCGGGGAGCTGTTTTTT CAWSVKSIGLTTGELFF
. TRBJ1-1 TRBD1 TRBV7-3 TGTGCCAGCAGCCGGGACAGGACTTCTGAAGCTTTCTTT CASSRDRTSEAFF
. TRBJ2-5 TRBD1 TRBV5-8 TGTGCCAGCAGCCCGGGGACAGGGAAAGAGACCCAGTACTTC CASSPGTGKETQYF
. TRBJ1-1 . TRBV6-1 TGTGCCAGCCGGGCGTTTGCGAGCGCTGAAGCTTTCTTT CASRAFASAEAFF
. TRBJ1-3 . TRBV6-5 TGTGCCAGCAGTTACTCCGCCGGGAGCTCTGGAAACACCATATATTTT CASSYSAGSSGNTIYF
. TRBJ2-6 . TRBV19 TGTGCCAGTAGTATCCCCCCGGCGGGACCCTCTGGGGCCAACGTCCTGACTTTC CASSIPPAGPSGANVLTF
. TRBJ2-3 . TRBV28 TGTGCCAGCACTCCCCGGGGGCTTCTCACAGATACGCAGTATTTT CASTPRGLLTDTQYF
. TRBJ2-5 . TRBV6-5 TGTGCCAGCGGAAAACTACAAGAGACCCAGTACTTC CASGKLQETQYF
. TRBJ2-2 . TRBV2 TGTGCCAGCAGTTGGTCCGGGGAGCTGTTTTTT CASSWSGELFF
. TRBJ1-5 . TRBV6-1 TGTGCCAGCACAACGGCAGGGTATGGTAATCAGCCCCAGCATTTT CASTTAGYGNQPQHF
few TRBJ1-4 . TRBV2 TGTGCCAGCAGTGAGAGGGCAGGGGAAAAACTGTTTTTT CASSERAGEKLFF
. TRBJ2-5 . TRBV7-2 TGTGCCAGCAGCTTTCGTGGCAGCCAAGAGACCCAGTACTTC CASSFRGSQETQYF
. TRBJ1-5 . TRBV27 TGTGCCAGCAGTTTTATGGCGGGCAATCAGCCCCAGCATTTT CASSFMAGNQPQHF
. TRBJ1-6 TRBD1 TRBV4-2 TGTGCCAGCAGCCAAGATATACAGGGGGACTCCTATAATTCACCCCTCCACTTT CASSQDIQGDSYNSPLHF
. TRBJ1-5 . TRBV30 TGTGCCTGGGCTCCGGGACACCTTAGCAATCAGCCCCAGCATTTT CAWAPGHLSNQPQHF
. TRBJ2-3 . TRBV29-1 TGCAGCGTTGCTAGTTCGAGGGCAGATACGCAGTATTTT CSVASSRADTQYF
. TRBJ2-1 TRBD2 TRBV6-6 TGTGCCAGCAGCTTTGTTAGCGGGGGCTCCTACAATGAGCAGTTCTTC CASSFVSGGSYNEQFF
. TRBJ1-2 . TRBV7-2 TGTGCCAGCAGTTCCTTTCGGACGGGCTACACCTTC CASSSFRTGYTF
. TRBJ1-1 TRBD1 TRBV5-6 TGTGCCAGCAGCTCTTTGGGACAGGGCAGTACTGAAGCTTTCTTT CASSSLGQGSTEAFF
. TRBJ2-1 TRBD1 TRBV2 TGTGCCAGCAGTGAACAAGAGACAGGGGCTAGCGTGCCCCGCTACAATGAGCAGTTCTTC CASSEQETGASVPRYNEQFF
few TRBJ1-2 . TRBV4-1 TGCGCCAGCAGCCTATTACAGGGAAACTATGGCTACACCTTC CASSLLQGNYGYTF
. TRBJ1-1 TRBD1 TRBV10-3 TGTGCCGCCGACAGGGGGCTACTAGACACTGAAGCTTTCTTT CAADRGLLDTEAFF
. TRBJ1-1 . TRBV13 TGTGCCAGCAGCCTACAGAGGAACACTGAAGCTTTCTTT CASSLQRNTEAFF
. TRBJ1-6 . TRBV27 TGTGCCAGCAGCGCCAGAGACAATTCACCCCTCCACTTT CASSARDNSPLHF
. TRBJ1-1 . TRBV5-4 TGTGCCAGCAGCCCCGCGGGGGTCAGGAACACTGAAGCTTTCTTT CASSPAGVRNTEAFF
. TRBJ1-2 TRBD1 TRBV5-6 TGTGCCAGCCGCCGCCAGGGACAGGGGGCGGGTGGCTACACCTTC CASRRQGQGAGGYTF
. TRBJ2-6 . TRBV2 TGTGCCAGCAGACTCCGGGACGGTCTACTCTCTGGGGCCAACGTCCTGACTTTC CASRLRDGLLSGANVLTF
. TRBJ2-1 TRBD2 TRBV9 TGTGCCAGCAGCTATACTAGCGGGGGGGCCTACAATGAGCAGTTCTTC CASSYTSGGAYNEQFF
. TRBJ1-2 TRBD1 TRBV27 TGTGCCAGCAGTCCGGACAGGATCTATGGCTACACCTTC CASSPDRIYGYTF
. TRBJ2-1 TRBD2 TRBV19 TGTGCCAGTAGTTCGGGGGGTTCCTACAATGAGCAGTTCTTC CASSSGGSYNEQFF
. TRBJ1-1 TRBD1 TRBV5-1 TGCGCCAGCAGCTTTGGGACAGGGGGCCGGAACACTGAAGCTTTCTTT CASSFGTGGRNTEAFF
. TRBJ1-5 . TRBV19 TGTGCCAGTAGTAGCTCAGGGGTACTCCAGCATTTT CASSSSGVLQHF
. TRBJ2-4 . TRBV6-1 TGTGCCAGCAGTGAAGCGGTCCACGGCCAGTACTTC CASSEAVHGQYF
. TRBJ2-5 TRBD2 TRBV27 TGTGCCAGCTTAAAAGCGGGGGAAGAGACCCAGTACTTC CASLKAGEETQYF
. TRBJ2-6 . TRBV30 TGTGCCTGGAGTTTTCACTTTAGCTCTGGGGCCAACGTCCTGACTTTC CAWSFHFSSGANVLTF
. TRBJ2-5 . TRBV5-1 TGCGCCAGCAGCGCCCTCCAGGGGCGGCTCGCCCAGTACTTC CASSALQGRLAQYF
. TRBJ1-1 . TRBV19 TGTGCCAGTATGTTTGAGGGGGATGGAGTTTATGAAGCTTTCTTT CASMFEGDGVYEAFF
. TRBJ1-2 . TRBV29-1 TGCAGCGTTGAACAGGGCAATGACTATGGCTACACCTTC CSVEQGNDYGYTF
. TRBJ1-6 TRBD1 TRBV5-4 TGTGCCAGCAGCTCCGGGACAGCCGTGAACTTT CASSSGTAVNF
. TRBJ1-2 TRBD1 TRBV28 TGTGCCAGCAGTTTCACAGGGGGCGGGTATGGCTACACCTTC CASSFTGGGYGYTF
. TRBJ1-5 . TRBV19 TGTGCCAGTAGCCCCGGGTGGGCCGGGTTGGGAAATCAGCCCCAGCATTTT CASSPGWAGLGNQPQHF
. TRBJ1-2 . TRBV29-1 TGCAGCGTTGCGGAGGGGTTCGGTGGCTACACCTTC CSVAEGFGGYTF
once TRBJ1-2 . TRBV6-1 TGTGCCAGCAGTTCACGAATACAGGAGATCTTC CASSSRIQEIF
once TRBJ2-3 . TRBV27 TGTGCCAGCAGTTTATCGACGGGGGGCCGCACAGATACGCAGTATTTT CASSLSTGGRTDTQYF
. TRBJ2-1 TRBD2 TRBV5-4 TGTGCCAGCAGCGGGACTAGCCCTGGGGGTAATGAGCAGTTCTTC CASSGTSPGGNEQFF